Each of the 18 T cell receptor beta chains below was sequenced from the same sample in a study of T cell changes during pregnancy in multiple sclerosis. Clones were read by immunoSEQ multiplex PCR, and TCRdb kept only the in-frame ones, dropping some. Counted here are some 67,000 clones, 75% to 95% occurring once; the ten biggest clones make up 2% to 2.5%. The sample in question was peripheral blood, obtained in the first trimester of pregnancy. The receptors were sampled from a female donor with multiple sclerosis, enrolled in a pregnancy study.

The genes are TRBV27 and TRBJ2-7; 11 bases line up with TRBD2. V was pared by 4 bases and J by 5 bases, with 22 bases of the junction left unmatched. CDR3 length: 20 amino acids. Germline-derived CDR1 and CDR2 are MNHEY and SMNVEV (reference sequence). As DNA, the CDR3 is TGTGCCAGCAGTTCCAGGGGGCGGCTAGCGGGGGGCGAACGTGAGCACGAGCAGTACTTC. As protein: CASSSRGRLAGGEREHEQYF.

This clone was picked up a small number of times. CDR3 region: CASSALVNTEAFF. Written as DNA, the CDR3 is TGTGCCAGCAGTGCCTTAGTGAACACTGAAGCTTTCTTT. The gene calls are TRBV27 and TRBJ1-1; D gene unclear. The CDR3 is made up of 13 amino acids. Germline V gene lookup returns CDR1 MNHEY and CDR2 SMNVEV (reference sequence). Trimming shortened V by 5 bases and J by 0 bases, and 7 bases separated the two germline ends.

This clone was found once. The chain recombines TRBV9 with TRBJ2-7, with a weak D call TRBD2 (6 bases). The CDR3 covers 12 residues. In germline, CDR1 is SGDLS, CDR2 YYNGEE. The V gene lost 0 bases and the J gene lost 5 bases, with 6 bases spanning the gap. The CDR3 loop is CASSVGGDEQYF. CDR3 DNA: TGTGCCAGCAGCGTAGGGGGGGACGAGCAGTACTTC.

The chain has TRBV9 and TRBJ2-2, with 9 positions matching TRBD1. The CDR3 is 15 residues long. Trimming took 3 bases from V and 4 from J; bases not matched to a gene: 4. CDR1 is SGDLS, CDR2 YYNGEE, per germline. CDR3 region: CASSAMTGGTGELFF. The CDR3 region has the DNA TGTGCCAGCAGCGCGATGACAGGGGGCACCGGGGAGCTGTTTTTT.

The CDR3 DNA reads as TGTGCCAGGATTAGCGGGACAGCGCCTAGAACCTTC. Its translation is CARISGTAPRTF. The rearrangement links TRBV21-1 to TRBJ1-2. TRBV21-1 is a pseudogene. The CDR3 runs to 12 residues.

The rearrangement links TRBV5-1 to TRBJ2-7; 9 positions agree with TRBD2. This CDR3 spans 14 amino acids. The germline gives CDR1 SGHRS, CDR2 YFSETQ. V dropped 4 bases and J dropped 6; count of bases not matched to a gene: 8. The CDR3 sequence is CASSLAGYGSEQYF. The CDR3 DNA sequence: TGCGCCAGCAGCCTAGCGGGATATGGGAGCGAGCAGTACTTC.

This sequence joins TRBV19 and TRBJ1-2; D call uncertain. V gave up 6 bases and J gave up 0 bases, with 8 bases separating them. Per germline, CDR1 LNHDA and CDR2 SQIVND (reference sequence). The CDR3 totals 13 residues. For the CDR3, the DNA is TGTGCCAGTAGGACTGAAGCTAACTATGGCTACACCTTC. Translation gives CASRTEANYGYTF.

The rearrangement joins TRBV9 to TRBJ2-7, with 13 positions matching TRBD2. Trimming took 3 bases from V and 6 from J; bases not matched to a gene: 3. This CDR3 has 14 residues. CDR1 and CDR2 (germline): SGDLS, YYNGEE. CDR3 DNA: TGTGCCAGCAGCGACGGGACTAGCGGGGCCGAGCAGTACTTC. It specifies CASSDGTSGAEQYF.

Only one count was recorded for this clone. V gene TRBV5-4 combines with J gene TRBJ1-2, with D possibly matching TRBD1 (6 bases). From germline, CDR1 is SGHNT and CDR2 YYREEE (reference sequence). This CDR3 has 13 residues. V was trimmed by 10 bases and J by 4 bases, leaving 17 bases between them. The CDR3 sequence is CAGTSERTYGYTF. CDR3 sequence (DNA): TGTGCCGGGACATCGGAGCGTACCTATGGCTACACCTTC.

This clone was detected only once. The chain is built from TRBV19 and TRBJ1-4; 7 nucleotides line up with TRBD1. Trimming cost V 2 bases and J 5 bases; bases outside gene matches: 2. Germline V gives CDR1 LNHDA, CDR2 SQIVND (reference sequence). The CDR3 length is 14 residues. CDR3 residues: CASSIQGGNEKLFF. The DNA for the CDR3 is TGTGCCAGTAGTATACAAGGGGGCAATGAAAAACTGTTTTTT.

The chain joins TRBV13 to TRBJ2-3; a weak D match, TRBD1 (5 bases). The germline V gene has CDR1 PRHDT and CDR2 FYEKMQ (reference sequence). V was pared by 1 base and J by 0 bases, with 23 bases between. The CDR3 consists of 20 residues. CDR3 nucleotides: TGTGCCAGCAGCTTAGTAGCCCGCTCTCCGGACATGTCTAGCACAGATACGCAGTATTTT. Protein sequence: CASSLVARSPDMSSTDTQYF.

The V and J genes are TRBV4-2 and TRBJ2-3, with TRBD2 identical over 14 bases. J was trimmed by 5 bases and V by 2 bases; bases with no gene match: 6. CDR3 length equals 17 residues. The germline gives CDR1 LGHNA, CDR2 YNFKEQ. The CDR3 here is CASSQLGLAGAGDTQYF. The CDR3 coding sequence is TGTGCCAGCAGCCAATTGGGACTAGCGGGAGCAGGAGATACGCAGTATTTT.

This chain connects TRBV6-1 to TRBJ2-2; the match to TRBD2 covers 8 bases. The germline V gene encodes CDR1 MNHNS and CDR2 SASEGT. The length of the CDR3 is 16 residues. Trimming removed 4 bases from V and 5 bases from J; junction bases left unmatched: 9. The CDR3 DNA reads TGTGCCAGCAGTGTTCGGGAGGGGGTTGGAACCGGGGAGCTGTTTTTT. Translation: CASSVREGVGTGELFF.

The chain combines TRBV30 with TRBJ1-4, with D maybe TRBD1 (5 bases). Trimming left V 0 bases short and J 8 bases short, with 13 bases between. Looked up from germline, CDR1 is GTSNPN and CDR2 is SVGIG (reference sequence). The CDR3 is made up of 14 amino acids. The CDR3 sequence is CAWSVSRAGEKLFF. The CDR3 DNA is TGTGCCTGGAGTGTCTCCAGGGCTGGGGAAAAACTGTTTTTT.

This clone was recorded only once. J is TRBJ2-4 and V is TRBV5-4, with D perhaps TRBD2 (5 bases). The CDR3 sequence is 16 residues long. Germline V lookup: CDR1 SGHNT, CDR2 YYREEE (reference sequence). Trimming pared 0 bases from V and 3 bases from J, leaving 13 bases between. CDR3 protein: CASSLGGFGNKNIQYF. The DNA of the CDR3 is TGTGCCAGCAGCTTGGGAGGGTTTGGGAACAAAAACATTCAGTACTTC.

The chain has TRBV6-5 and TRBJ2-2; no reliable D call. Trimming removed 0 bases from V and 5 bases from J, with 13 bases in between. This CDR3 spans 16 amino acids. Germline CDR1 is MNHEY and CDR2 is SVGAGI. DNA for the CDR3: TGTGCCAGCAGTTACTCCTCCCTAGTCGGTACCGGGGAGCTGTTTTTT. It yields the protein CASSYSSLVGTGELFF.

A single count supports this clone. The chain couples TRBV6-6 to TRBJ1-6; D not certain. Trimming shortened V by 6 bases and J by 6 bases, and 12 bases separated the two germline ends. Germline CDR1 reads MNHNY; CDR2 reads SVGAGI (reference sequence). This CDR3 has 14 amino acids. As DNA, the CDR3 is TGTGCCAGCAGCCCTGACGGGATTAATTCACCCCTCCACTTT. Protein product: CASSPDGINSPLHF.

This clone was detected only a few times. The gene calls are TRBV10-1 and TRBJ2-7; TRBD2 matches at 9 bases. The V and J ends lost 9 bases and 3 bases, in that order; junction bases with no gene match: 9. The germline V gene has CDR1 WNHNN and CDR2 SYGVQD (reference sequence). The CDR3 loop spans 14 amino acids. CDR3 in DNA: TGCGCCAGGACCGAGGGCGGGGGGGGCTACGAGCAGTACTTC. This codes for CARTEGGGGYEQYF.